This note documents a single T cell receptor beta chain sequence. As yet, its antigen is unknown. These data belong to a study of cytomegalovirus exposure and HLA in healthy donors. For the study at large: An earlier analysis identified some 110 million unique TCR beta sequences in 150 million to 200 million T cells. The study's findings and limits: In a later analysis, compared with equally common non-associated chains, HLA-associated beta chains were more expanded.

PCR used 60 Vbeta primers and 13 Jbeta primers. Using immunoSEQ multiplex PCR, the repertoire was profiled, and TCRdb retains in-frame clones only, with some absent. The sample lists about 180,000 clones; around 80% were seen once. The receptor was isolated from a young man in good health and CMV-seronegative. Material for sequencing was PBMCs.

This CDR3 reads CACQPGTGNYEQYF. As DNA, the CDR3 is TGTGCCTGCCAACCCGGGACTGGAAACTACGAGCAGTACTTC. The chain links TRBV6-1 to TRBJ2-5, with D perhaps TRBD2 (6 bases). TRBJ2-7 matches the DNA end more closely, so the J call is doubtful. Germline V gene sequence: CDR1 MNHNS, CDR2 SASEGT. The CDR3 runs 14 residues.